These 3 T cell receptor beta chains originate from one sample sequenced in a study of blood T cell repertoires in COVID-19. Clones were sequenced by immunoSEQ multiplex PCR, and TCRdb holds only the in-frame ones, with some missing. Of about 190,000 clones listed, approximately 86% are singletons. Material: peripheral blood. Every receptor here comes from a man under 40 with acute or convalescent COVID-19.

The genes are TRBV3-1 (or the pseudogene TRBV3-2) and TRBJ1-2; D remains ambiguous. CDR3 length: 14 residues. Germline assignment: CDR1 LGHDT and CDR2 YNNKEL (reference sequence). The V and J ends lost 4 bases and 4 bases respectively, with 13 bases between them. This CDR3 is CASSPSGPPYGYTF. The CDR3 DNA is TGTGCCAGCAGCCCGAGTGGGCCGCCCTATGGCTACACCTTC.

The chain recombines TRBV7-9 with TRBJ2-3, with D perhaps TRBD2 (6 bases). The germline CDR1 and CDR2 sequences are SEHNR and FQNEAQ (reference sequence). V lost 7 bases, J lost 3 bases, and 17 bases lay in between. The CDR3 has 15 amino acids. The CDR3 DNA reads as TGTGCCAGCACCCCCGCGGGGCGGGGAACAGATACGCAGTATTTT. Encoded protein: CASTPAGRGTDTQYF.

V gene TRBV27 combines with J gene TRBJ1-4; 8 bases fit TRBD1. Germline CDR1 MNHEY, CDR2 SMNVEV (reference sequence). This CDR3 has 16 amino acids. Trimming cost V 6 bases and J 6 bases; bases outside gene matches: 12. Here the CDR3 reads CASRRQGPTADEKLFF. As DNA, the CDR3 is TGTGCCAGCAGGCGACAGGGGCCCACCGCGGATGAAAAACTGTTTTTT.